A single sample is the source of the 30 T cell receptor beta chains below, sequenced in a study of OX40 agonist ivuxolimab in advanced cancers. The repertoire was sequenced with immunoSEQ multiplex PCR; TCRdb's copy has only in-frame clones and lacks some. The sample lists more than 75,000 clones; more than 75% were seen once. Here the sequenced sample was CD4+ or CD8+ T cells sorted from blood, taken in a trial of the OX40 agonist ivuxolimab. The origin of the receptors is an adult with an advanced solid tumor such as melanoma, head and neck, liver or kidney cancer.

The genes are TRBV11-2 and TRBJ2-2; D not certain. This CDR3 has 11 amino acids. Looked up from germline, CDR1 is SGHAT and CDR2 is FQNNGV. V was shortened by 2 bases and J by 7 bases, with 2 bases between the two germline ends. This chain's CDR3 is CASSLYGELFF. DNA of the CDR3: TGTGCCAGCAGCTTATACGGGGAGCTGTTTTTT.

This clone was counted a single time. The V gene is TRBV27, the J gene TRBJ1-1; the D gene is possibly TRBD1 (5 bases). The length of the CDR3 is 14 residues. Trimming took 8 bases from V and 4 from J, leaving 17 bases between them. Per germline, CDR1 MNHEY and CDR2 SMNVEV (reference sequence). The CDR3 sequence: CASEGERRATEAFF. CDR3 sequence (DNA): TGTGCCAGCGAAGGGGAACGTAGGGCCACTGAAGCTTTCTTT.

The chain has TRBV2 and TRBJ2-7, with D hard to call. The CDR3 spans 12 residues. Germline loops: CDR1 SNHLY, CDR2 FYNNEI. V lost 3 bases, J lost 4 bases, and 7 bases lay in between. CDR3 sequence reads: CASSELGYEQYF. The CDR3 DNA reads TGTGCCAGCAGTGAGCTGGGTTACGAGCAGTACTTC.

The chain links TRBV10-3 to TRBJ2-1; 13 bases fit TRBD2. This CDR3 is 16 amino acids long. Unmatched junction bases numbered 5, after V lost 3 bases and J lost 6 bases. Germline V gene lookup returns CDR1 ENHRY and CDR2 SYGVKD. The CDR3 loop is CAISDPTSGRVNEQFF. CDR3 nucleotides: TGTGCCATCAGTGACCCCACTAGCGGGAGGGTCAATGAGCAGTTCTTC.

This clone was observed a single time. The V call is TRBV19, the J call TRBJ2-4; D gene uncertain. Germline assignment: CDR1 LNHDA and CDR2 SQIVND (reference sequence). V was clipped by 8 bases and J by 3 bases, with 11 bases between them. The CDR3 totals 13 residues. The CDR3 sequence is CASRSVDKNIQYF. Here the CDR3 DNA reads TGTGCCAGTCGGTCGGTGGACAAAAACATTCAGTACTTC.

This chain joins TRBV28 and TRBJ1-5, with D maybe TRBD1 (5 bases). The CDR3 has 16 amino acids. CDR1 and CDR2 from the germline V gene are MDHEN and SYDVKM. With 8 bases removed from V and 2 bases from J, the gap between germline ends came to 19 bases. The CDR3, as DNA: TGTGCCAGCCACGGGATCGGGGACGGAGGCAATCAGCCCCAGCATTTT. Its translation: CASHGIGDGGNQPQHF. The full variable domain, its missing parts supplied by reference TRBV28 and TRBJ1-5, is DVKVTQSSRYLVKRTGEKVFLECVQDMDHENMFWYRQDPGLGLRLIYFSYDVKMKEKGDIPEGYSVSREKKERFSLILESASTNQTSMYLCASHGIGDGGNQPQHFGDGTRLSIL.

CDR3 in amino acids: CASSLAWSSPLHF. The CDR3, as DNA: TGTGCCAGCAGCTTAGCGTGGAGTTCACCCCTCCACTTT. V and J are TRBV7-2 and TRBJ1-6, with D uncertain. The CDR3 length is 13 residues. The V end was cut by 0 bases, the J end by 9 bases, with 6 bases between. Germline CDR1 and CDR2: SGHTA and FQGNSA.

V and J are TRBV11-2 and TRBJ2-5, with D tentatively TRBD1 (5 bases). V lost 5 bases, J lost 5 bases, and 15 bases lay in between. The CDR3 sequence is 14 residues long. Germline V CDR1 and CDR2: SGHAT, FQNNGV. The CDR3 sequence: CASSGLGAPETQYF. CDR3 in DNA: TGTGCCAGCAGCGGATTAGGGGCCCCTGAGACCCAGTACTTC.

CDR3 DNA sequence: TGTGCCAGCAGCTCCCGGGACAGTTCCTACGAGCAGTACTTC. Its translation: CASSSRDSSYEQYF. The chain uses TRBV11-2 and TRBJ2-7; the match to TRBD1 covers 7 bases. The CDR3 runs to 14 residues. J lost 1 base, V lost 4 bases, and 4 bases had no gene match. Germline CDR1 is SGHAT and CDR2 is FQNNGV.

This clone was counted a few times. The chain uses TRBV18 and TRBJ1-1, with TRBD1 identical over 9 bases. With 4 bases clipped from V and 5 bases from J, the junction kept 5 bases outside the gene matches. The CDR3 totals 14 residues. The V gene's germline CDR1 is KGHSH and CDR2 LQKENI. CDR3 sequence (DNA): TGTGCCAGCTCACTACGGACAGGGGAAACTGAAGCTTTCTTT. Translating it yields CASSLRTGETEAFF.

In nucleotides, the CDR3 is TGTGCCAGCAGCCCGGGGGGGGGCGCGGGTCAGCCCCAGCATTTT. It specifies CASSPGGGAGQPQHF. The V and J genes are TRBV6-4 and TRBJ1-5; possibly TRBD1 for D (6 bases). V lost 6 bases to trimming and J lost 6 bases, with 18 bases between them. The germline V gene has CDR1 MRHNA and CDR2 SNTAGT. This CDR3 is 15 amino acids long.

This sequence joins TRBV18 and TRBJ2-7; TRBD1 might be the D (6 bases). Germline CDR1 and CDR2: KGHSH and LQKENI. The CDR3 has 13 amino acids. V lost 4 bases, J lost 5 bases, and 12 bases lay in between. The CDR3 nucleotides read TGTGCCAGCTCACTAAGAGGGGGAGACGAGCAGTACTTC. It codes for CASSLRGGDEQYF.

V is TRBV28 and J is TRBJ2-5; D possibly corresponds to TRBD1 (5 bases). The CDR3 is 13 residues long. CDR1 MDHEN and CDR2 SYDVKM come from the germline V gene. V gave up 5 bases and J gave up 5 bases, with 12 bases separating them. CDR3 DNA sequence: TGTGCCAGCAGTCCTCAGGGCCGTGAGACCCAGTACTTC. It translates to CASSPQGRETQYF.

The CDR3 reads CATSRGSGANVLTF. The CDR3 bases are TGTGCCACTTCCAGGGGCTCTGGGGCCAACGTCCTGACTTTC. This sequence joins TRBV28 and TRBJ2-6; D perhaps matches TRBD1 (6 bases). The CDR3 consists of 14 residues. Trimming cost V 10 bases and J 0 bases, with 10 bases left between them. Germline V gene data show CDR1 as MDHEN and CDR2 as SYDVKM.

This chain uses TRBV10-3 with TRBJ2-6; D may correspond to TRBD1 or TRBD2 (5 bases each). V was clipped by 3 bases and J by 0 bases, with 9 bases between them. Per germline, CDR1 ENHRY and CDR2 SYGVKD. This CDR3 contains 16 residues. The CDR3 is CAISDRGNSGANVLTF. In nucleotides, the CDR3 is TGTGCCATCAGTGACCGGGGCAACTCTGGGGCCAACGTCCTGACTTTC.

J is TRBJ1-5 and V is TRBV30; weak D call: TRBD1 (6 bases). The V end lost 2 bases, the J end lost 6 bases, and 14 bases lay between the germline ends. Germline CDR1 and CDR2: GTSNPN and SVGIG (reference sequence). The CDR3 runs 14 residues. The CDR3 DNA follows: TGTGCCTGGAGTCAGACAGGCCCCGGTCAGCCCCAGCATTTT. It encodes CAWSQTGPGQPQHF.

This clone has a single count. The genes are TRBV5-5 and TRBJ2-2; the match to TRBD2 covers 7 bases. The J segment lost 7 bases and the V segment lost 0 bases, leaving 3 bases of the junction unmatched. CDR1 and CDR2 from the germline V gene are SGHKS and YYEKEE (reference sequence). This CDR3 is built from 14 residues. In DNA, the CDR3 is TGTGCCAGCAGCTTGGGCGGGAGCGGCGGGGAGCTGTTTTTT. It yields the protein CASSLGGSGGELFF. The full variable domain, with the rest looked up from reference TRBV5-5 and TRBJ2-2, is DAGVTQSPTHLIKTRGQQVTLRCSPISGHKSVSWYQQVLGQGPQFIFQYYEKEERGRGNFPDRFSARQFPNYSSELNVNALLLGDSALYLCASSLGGSGGELFFGEGSRLTVL.

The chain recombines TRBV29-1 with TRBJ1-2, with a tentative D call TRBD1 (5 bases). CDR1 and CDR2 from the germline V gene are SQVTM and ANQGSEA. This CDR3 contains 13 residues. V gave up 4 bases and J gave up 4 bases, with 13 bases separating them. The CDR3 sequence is CSVAGPSSYGYTF. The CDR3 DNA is TGCAGCGTTGCAGGGCCCTCTTCCTATGGCTACACCTTC.

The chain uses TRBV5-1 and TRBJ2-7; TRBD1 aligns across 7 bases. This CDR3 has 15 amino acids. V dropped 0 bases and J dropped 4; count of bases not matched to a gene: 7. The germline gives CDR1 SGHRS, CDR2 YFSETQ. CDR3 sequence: CASSLDEGARYEQYF. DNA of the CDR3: TGCGCCAGCAGCTTGGACGAGGGGGCGCGGTACGAGCAGTACTTC.

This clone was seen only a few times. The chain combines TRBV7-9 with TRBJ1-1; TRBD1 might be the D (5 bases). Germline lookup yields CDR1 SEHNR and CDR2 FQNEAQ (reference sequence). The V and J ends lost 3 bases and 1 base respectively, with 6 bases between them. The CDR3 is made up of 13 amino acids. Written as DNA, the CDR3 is TGTGCCAGCAGCTTCCAGGGGAACACTGAAGCTTTCTTT. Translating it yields CASSFQGNTEAFF.

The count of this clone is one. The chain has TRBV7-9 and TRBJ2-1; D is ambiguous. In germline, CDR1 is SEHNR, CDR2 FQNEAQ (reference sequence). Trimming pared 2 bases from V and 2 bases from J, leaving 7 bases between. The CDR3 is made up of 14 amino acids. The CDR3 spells CASSLLQPYNEQFF. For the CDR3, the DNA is TGTGCCAGCAGCTTATTGCAGCCCTACAATGAGCAGTTCTTC.

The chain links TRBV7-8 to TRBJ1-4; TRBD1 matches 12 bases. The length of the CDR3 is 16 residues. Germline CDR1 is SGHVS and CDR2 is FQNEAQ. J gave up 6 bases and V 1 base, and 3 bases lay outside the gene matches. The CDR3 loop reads CASSLGGTGGYEKLFF. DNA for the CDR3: TGTGCCAGCAGCTTAGGGGGGACAGGGGGCTATGAAAAACTGTTTTTT.

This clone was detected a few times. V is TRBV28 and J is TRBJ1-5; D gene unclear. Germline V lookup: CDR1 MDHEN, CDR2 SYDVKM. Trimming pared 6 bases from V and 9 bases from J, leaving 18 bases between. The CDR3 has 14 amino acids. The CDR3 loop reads CASSPTSLIWPQHF. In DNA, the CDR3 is TGTGCCAGCAGCCCAACCAGTTTGATATGGCCCCAGCATTTT.

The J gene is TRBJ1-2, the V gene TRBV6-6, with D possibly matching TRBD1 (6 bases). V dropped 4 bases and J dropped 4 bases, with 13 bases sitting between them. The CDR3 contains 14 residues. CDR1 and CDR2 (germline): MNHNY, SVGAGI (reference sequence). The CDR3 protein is CASSSEGQGYGYTF. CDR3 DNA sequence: TGTGCCAGCAGTTCGGAGGGACAAGGCTATGGCTACACCTTC.

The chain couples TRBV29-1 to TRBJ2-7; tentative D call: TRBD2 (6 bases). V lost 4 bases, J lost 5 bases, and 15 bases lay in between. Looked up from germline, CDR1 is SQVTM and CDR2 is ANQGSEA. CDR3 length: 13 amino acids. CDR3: CSVAELAFDEQYF. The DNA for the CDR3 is TGCAGCGTTGCGGAACTAGCCTTCGACGAGCAGTACTTC.

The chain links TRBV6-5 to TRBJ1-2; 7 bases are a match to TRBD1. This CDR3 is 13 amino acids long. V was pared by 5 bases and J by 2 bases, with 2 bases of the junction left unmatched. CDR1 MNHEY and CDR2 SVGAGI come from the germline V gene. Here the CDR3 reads CASSRQGNYGYTF. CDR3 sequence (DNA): TGTGCCAGCAGTCGACAGGGCAACTATGGCTACACCTTC.

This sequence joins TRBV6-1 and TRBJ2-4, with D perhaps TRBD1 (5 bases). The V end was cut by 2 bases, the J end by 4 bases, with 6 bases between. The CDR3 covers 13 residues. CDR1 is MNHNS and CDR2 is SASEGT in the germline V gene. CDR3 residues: CASSERQKNIQYF. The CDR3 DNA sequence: TGTGCCAGCAGTGAAAGACAGAAAAACATTCAGTACTTC.

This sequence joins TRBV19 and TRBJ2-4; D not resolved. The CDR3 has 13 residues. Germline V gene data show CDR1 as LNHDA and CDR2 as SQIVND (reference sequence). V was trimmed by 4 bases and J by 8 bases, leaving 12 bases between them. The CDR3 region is CASSTSRRDIQYF. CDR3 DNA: TGTGCCAGTAGTACCTCCCGCCGCGACATTCAGTACTTC.

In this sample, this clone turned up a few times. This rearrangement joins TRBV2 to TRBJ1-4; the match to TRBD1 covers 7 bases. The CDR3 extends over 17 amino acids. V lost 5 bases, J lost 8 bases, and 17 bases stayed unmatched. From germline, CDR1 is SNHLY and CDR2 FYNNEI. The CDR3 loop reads CASSPQGGHRVGEKLFF. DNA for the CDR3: TGTGCCAGCAGTCCCCAGGGGGGGCACAGGGTAGGGGAAAAACTGTTTTTT.

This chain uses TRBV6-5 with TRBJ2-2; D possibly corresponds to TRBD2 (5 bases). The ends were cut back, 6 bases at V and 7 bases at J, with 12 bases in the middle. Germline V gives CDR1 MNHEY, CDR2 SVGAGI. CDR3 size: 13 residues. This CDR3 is CASRTLEGGELFF. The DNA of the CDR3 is TGTGCCAGCAGAACACTAGAGGGCGGGGAGCTGTTTTTT.